Below, 22 T cell receptor beta chains from the same sample are listed, as sequenced in a study of T cell responses to AZD1222 COVID-19 vaccine. Assay used: immunoSEQ multiplex PCR; TCRdb lists only in-frame clones, some missing. The sample has roughly 200,000 clones, roughly nine tenths seen once. The specimen was peripheral blood, collected 28 days after the second AZD1222 dose. The receptors were gathered from an adult who received the AZD1222 COVID-19 vaccine.

DNA of the CDR3: TGTGCCAGCAGCTACCCACGGAAATTACAGGGGATGAACACTGAAGCTTTCTTT. It is translated as CASSYPRKLQGMNTEAFF. The genes are TRBV5-4 and TRBJ1-1, with 7 bases lining up with TRBD1. Germline loops: CDR1 SGHNT, CDR2 YYREEE (reference sequence). Trimming took 3 bases from V and 0 from J; bases not matched to a gene: 14. The CDR3 loop spans 18 amino acids. The full variable domain, its missing parts supplied by reference TRBV5-4 and TRBJ1-1, is ETGVTQSPTHLIKTRGQQVTLRCSSQSGHNTVSWYQQALGQGPQFIFQYYREEENGRGNFPPRFSGLQFPNYSSELNVNALELDDSALYLCASSYPRKLQGMNTEAFFGQGTRLTVV.

The chain joins TRBV6-4 to TRBJ2-5; either TRBD1 or TRBD2 may supply D (5 bases each). Germline assignment: CDR1 MRHNA and CDR2 SNTAGT. This CDR3 is built from 13 residues. Trimming cost V 5 bases and J 1 base, with 8 bases left between them. The CDR3 here is CASSRDGQETQYF. The CDR3 coding sequence is TGTGCCAGCAGTCGGGACGGCCAAGAGACCCAGTACTTC.

The chain is built from TRBV24-1 and TRBJ1-2, with 8 positions matching TRBD1. The junction had 9 bases not matched to a gene; V was cut back by 9 bases and J by 7 bases. This CDR3 comprises 13 residues. In germline, CDR1 is KGHDR, CDR2 SFDVKD. This CDR3 reads CATGPTGAGGYTF. The CDR3 region has the DNA TGTGCCACCGGGCCGACAGGGGCTGGTGGCTACACCTTC.

The chain joins TRBV5-1 to TRBJ2-7; 7 bases line up with TRBD2. CDR3 size: 16 residues. With 4 bases clipped from V and 7 bases from J, the junction kept 17 bases outside the gene matches. Germline CDR1 reads SGHRS; CDR2 reads YFSETQ. The CDR3 sequence: CASSPGLGNRVLEQYF. For the CDR3, the DNA is TGCGCCAGCAGCCCCGGACTAGGGAACAGAGTCCTGGAGCAGTACTTC.

The chain recombines TRBV6-4 with TRBJ1-2, with a tentative D call TRBD1 (5 bases). Looked up from germline, CDR1 is MRHNA and CDR2 is SNTAGT. CDR3 size: 15 residues. Trimming stripped 6 bases from V and 4 bases from J, with 18 bases between. The CDR3 loop is CASSPQNKGRYGYTF. The CDR3, as DNA: TGTGCCAGCAGCCCACAAAACAAGGGACGCTATGGCTACACCTTC.

The chain joins TRBV12-3 or TRBV12-4 to TRBJ1-6; D call uncertain. The CDR3 extends over 12 amino acids. V dropped 8 bases and J dropped 6 bases, with 8 bases sitting between them. CDR3 sequence reads: CASGEGNSPLHF. CDR3 coding DNA: TGTGCCAGCGGGGAGGGTAATTCACCCCTCCACTTT.

The V gene is TRBV10-3, the J gene TRBJ1-5; D is possibly TRBD1 (5 bases). The CDR3 consists of 13 residues. The germline CDR1 and CDR2 sequences are ENHRY and SYGVKD. Trimming cost V 1 base and J 7 bases, with 8 bases left between them. CDR3 protein: CAISEYGGQPQHF. The CDR3 DNA reads TGTGCCATCAGTGAGTACGGGGGACAGCCCCAGCATTTT.

The CDR3 protein is CASRWDQPTYEQYF. DNA for the CDR3: TGCGCCAGCAGATGGGACCAACCGACCTACGAGCAGTACTTC. The chain employs TRBV5-1 and TRBJ2-7; D is possibly TRBD1 or TRBD2 (5 bases each). The V end lost 5 bases, the J end lost 2 bases, and 14 bases lay between the germline ends. The CDR3 consists of 14 residues. Per germline, CDR1 SGHRS and CDR2 YFSETQ. The variable domain in full, completed from reference TRBV5-1 and TRBJ2-7, reads KAGVTQTPRYLIKTRGQQVTLSCSPISGHRSVSWYQQTPGQGLQFLFEYFSETQRNKGNFPGRFSGRQFSNSRSEMNVSTLELGDSALYLCASRWDQPTYEQYFGPGTRLTVT.

The J gene is TRBJ2-7, the V gene TRBV5-6; 10 bases are a match to TRBD2. CDR3 length: 14 amino acids. Looked up from germline, CDR1 is SGHDT and CDR2 is YYEEEE. With 5 bases clipped from V and 3 bases from J, the junction kept 5 bases outside the gene matches. Written as DNA, the CDR3 is TGTGCCAGCAGAATCAGCGGGAGGGGCTACGAGCAGTACTTC. This sequence encodes CASRISGRGYEQYF.

V gene TRBV28 combines with J gene TRBJ1-2, with D hard to call. There are 13 residues in the CDR3. CDR1 is MDHEN and CDR2 is SYDVKM in the germline V gene. Trimming shortened V by 5 bases and J by 1 base, and 8 bases separated the two germline ends. The CDR3 sequence is CASSLQINYGYTF. The CDR3 nucleotides are TGTGCCAGCAGTCTACAGATTAACTATGGCTACACCTTC.

The V and J genes are TRBV21-1 and TRBJ1-1; no DNA check was done on the table's D call, TRBD1. TRBV21-1 is classified as a pseudogene. The CDR3 runs to 16 residues. CDR3 DNA sequence: TGTGCCAGCAGCAAGACAGGGTCCTTACTCCACACTGAAGCTTTCTTT. Translating it yields CASSKTGSLLHTEAFF.

This clone was observed once. This sequence joins TRBV15 and TRBJ2-7, with 8 bases that match TRBD1. J was trimmed by 7 bases and V by 3 bases; bases with no gene match: 2. The CDR3 is 12 residues long. CDR1 and CDR2 from the germline V gene are LNHNV and YYDKDF (reference sequence). The CDR3 region is CATSRRQGEQYF. CDR3 bases: TGTGCCACCAGCAGGAGACAGGGGGAGCAGTACTTC.

This clone appeared once. The J gene is TRBJ2-7, the V gene TRBV28, with D hard to call. The CDR3 loop spans 17 amino acids. V lost 3 bases and J 2 bases, leaving 20 bases between the germline ends. Germline CDR1 is MDHEN and CDR2 is SYDVKM. The CDR3 here is CASSLTRRGSRAYEQYF. DNA of the CDR3: TGTGCCAGCAGTTTGACAAGACGCGGAAGCCGGGCCTACGAGCAGTACTTC.

This clone appeared a single time. This chain connects TRBV29-1 to TRBJ1-1, with 9 bases lining up with TRBD1. V shed 7 bases and J 4 bases; nucleotides not matched to a gene: 10. Looked up from germline, CDR1 is SQVTM and CDR2 is ANQGSEA. CDR3 length equals 14 residues. This CDR3 reads CSAKQGAEGTEAFF. The CDR3 DNA sequence: TGCAGCGCTAAACAGGGGGCGGAGGGCACTGAAGCTTTCTTT.

The chain recombines TRBV7-3 with TRBJ2-1; 7 nucleotides line up with TRBD1. Unmatched junction bases numbered 3, after V lost 1 base and J lost 9 bases. The CDR3 spans 13 residues. CDR1 SGHTA and CDR2 FQGTGA come from the germline V gene. Here the CDR3 DNA reads TGTGCCAGCAGCTTAAACAGGGGTCCTGAGCAGTTCTTC. Its translation is CASSLNRGPEQFF.

This rearrangement joins TRBV4-3 to TRBJ1-1; possibly TRBD1 for D (5 bases). The germline V gene has CDR1 LGHNA and CDR2 YSLEER. V dropped 1 base and J dropped 1 base, with 10 bases sitting between them. The CDR3 extends over 15 amino acids. The CDR3 loop is CASSQGEGQNTEAFF. CDR3 coding DNA: TGCGCCAGCAGCCAAGGGGAGGGGCAGAACACTGAAGCTTTCTTT.

The chain links TRBV28 to TRBJ2-7, with 7 bases matching TRBD1. CDR3 length: 13 residues. The V and J ends lost 6 bases and 10 bases, in that order; junction bases with no gene match: 12. CDR1 is MDHEN and CDR2 is SYDVKM in the germline V gene. Written as DNA, the CDR3 is TGTGCCAGCAGGGGACAGAGCATTAAGGTTCAGTACTTC. It codes for CASRGQSIKVQYF.

V usage is TRBV5-1 and J usage is TRBJ2-5; TRBD2 agrees at 9 bases. V shed 2 bases, J shed 2 bases, and the junction held 13 bases outside the gene matches. Germline values: CDR1 SGHRS, CDR2 YFSETQ. The length of the CDR3 is 18 residues. The CDR3 protein is CASSFTSGSALIQETQYF. CDR3 bases: TGCGCCAGCAGCTTTACTAGCGGGTCCGCATTGATACAAGAGACCCAGTACTTC.

This chain connects TRBV5-1 to TRBJ1-5; TRBD1 might be the D (5 bases). Germline assignment: CDR1 SGHRS and CDR2 YFSETQ. V was cut by 1 base and J by 2 bases, with 10 bases left in between. The CDR3 spans 15 residues. Here the CDR3 DNA reads TGCGCCAGCAGCTTGTACGGGGACGGCAATCAGCCCCAGCATTTT. Protein sequence: CASSLYGDGNQPQHF. Combining the CDR3 with reference TRBV5-1 and TRBJ1-5 gives the whole variable domain KAGVTQTPRYLIKTRGQQVTLSCSPISGHRSVSWYQQTPGQGLQFLFEYFSETQRNKGNFPGRFSGRQFSNSRSEMNVSTLELGDSALYLCASSLYGDGNQPQHFGDGTRLSIL.

Here the CDR3 DNA reads TGCGCCAGCAGCTTGGTAGTCGGGACCGATGGCTACACCTTC. Protein product: CASSLVVGTDGYTF. V is TRBV5-1 and J is TRBJ1-2; D possibly corresponds to TRBD1 (5 bases). Trimming took off 0 bases at V and 6 bases at J, with 12 bases between the two ends. This CDR3 spans 14 amino acids. Germline assignment: CDR1 SGHRS and CDR2 YFSETQ.

The chain combines TRBV18 with TRBJ1-1; no clear D. Trimming removed 3 bases from V and 3 bases from J, with 8 bases in between. Per the germline V gene, CDR1 is KGHSH and CDR2 is LQKENI. This CDR3 contains 13 residues. CDR3 DNA: TGTGCCAGCTCACCTTCCCAAGACACTGAAGCTTTCTTT. Its protein is CASSPSQDTEAFF.

J is TRBJ1-1 and V is TRBV1; the table's D call of TRBD1 was not tested on the DNA. TRBV1 is assigned pseudogene status. The CDR3 sequence is 18 residues long. The chain's CDR3 is CTSSQATPYRGPNTEAFF. The CDR3 DNA follows: TGCACCAGCAGCCAAGCCACCCCCTACAGGGGACCTAACACTGAAGCTTTCTTT.